Below, 12 T cell receptor beta chains from the same sample are listed, as sequenced in a study of blood T cell repertoires in COVID-19. Produced via immunoSEQ multiplex PCR; TCRdb's table is partial and in-frame only. Here the sample spans 200,000 to 250,000 clones, 80% to 90% being singletons. Sequencing was carried out using peripheral blood. The receptors here all came from a man aged 50-59 years with COVID-19, enrolled during active disease.

The chain links TRBV6-2 or TRBV6-3 to TRBJ1-2, with D tentatively TRBD1 (6 bases). The germline CDR1 and CDR2 sequences are MNHEY and SVGEGT. The V and J ends lost 5 bases and 4 bases respectively, with 8 bases between them. The CDR3 runs 12 residues. The CDR3: CASSLQGYGYTF. CDR3 DNA: TGTGCCAGCAGTCTACAGGGCTATGGCTACACCTTC.

The chain recombines TRBV19 with TRBJ1-5; D gene ambiguous. The V gene lost 1 base and the J gene lost 5 bases, with 12 bases spanning the gap. CDR3 length: 15 residues. CDR1 and CDR2 (germline): LNHDA, SQIVND (reference sequence). The CDR3 region is CASSIGWERDQPQHF. CDR3 DNA: TGTGCCAGTAGTATAGGGTGGGAGCGGGATCAGCCCCAGCATTTT.

The CDR3 is CAWGAGWETQYF. CDR3 bases: TGTGCCTGGGGCGCCGGGTGGGAGACCCAGTACTTC. V gene TRBV30 combines with J gene TRBJ2-5; D unresolved. CDR3 length: 12 amino acids. Trimming took 5 bases from V and 5 from J, leaving 12 bases between them. Germline V gene sequence: CDR1 GTSNPN, CDR2 SVGIG (reference sequence).

V usage is TRBV19 and J usage is TRBJ2-7, with 8 bases fitting TRBD2. V gave up 5 bases and J gave up 7 bases; unmatched junction bases: 10. The length of the CDR3 is 14 residues. Germline V gene lookup returns CDR1 LNHDA and CDR2 SQIVND (reference sequence). Here the CDR3 DNA reads TGTGCCAGTAGTGCCGTCGGGCTAGCGGGTGAGCAGTACTTC. Amino acid sequence: CASSAVGLAGEQYF.

This clone was observed a few times. This rearrangement joins TRBV6-1 to TRBJ1-5, with D unresolved. Germline CDR1 is MNHNS and CDR2 is SASEGT. This CDR3 comprises 15 residues. With 2 bases removed from V and 0 bases from J, the gap between germline ends came to 8 bases. The CDR3 is CASSEKTDSNQPQHF. CDR3 sequence (DNA): TGTGCCAGCAGTGAAAAAACAGATAGCAATCAGCCCCAGCATTTT.

This clone was seen a few times. The chain uses TRBV27 and TRBJ1-6; no clear D. Germline-derived CDR1 and CDR2 are MNHEY and SMNVEV (reference sequence). With 6 bases removed from V and 10 bases from J, the gap between germline ends came to 22 bases. This CDR3 contains 16 residues. DNA for the CDR3: TGTGCCAGCAGCCCGGCGGTTCGGACGGGAGGCTCACCCCTCCACTTT. Translation: CASSPAVRTGGSPLHF.

The chain uses TRBV13 and TRBJ2-7, with 7 bases that match TRBD1. The V segment lost 0 bases and the J segment 3 bases; nucleotides outside the gene matches: 8. CDR3 size: 16 residues. Germline V lookup: CDR1 PRHDT, CDR2 FYEKMQ (reference sequence). The CDR3 coding sequence is TGTGCCAGCAGCTTAGGGGTGCAGGGGGTTGTCTACGAGCAGTACTTC. This gives the protein CASSLGVQGVVYEQYF.

The chain couples TRBV5-4 to TRBJ1-3; perhaps TRBD1 as D (6 bases). V lost 0 bases, J lost 2 bases, and 15 bases lay in between. CDR3 length: 17 residues. The germline V gene encodes CDR1 SGHNT and CDR2 YYREEE (reference sequence). The CDR3 DNA follows: TGTGCCAGCAGCTTGGCCGGGGCAGGGGCCACTGGAAACACCATATATTTT. Residues: CASSLAGAGATGNTIYF.

The V gene is TRBV10-3, the J gene TRBJ2-3; 7 nucleotides align to TRBD2. The CDR3 is 14 amino acids. Germline CDR1 is ENHRY and CDR2 is SYGVKD. J lost 0 bases, V lost 6 bases, and 3 bases had no gene match. In DNA form, the CDR3 reads TGTGCCATCAGGAGCGGGATTAGCACAGATACGCAGTATTTT. Amino acid sequence: CAIRSGISTDTQYF.

The genes are TRBV19 and TRBJ1-1, with D unclear. This CDR3 comprises 13 residues. V was cut by 4 bases and J by 1 base, with 7 bases left in between. Germline V gene data show CDR1 as LNHDA and CDR2 as SQIVND (reference sequence). The CDR3 loop is CASSSSENTEAFF. The CDR3 bases are TGTGCCAGTAGTAGCTCAGAGAACACTGAAGCTTTCTTT.

The V and J genes are TRBV3-1 (or the pseudogene TRBV3-2) and TRBJ2-7; 8 nucleotides align to TRBD1. Germline trimming cut 4 bases from V and 4 bases from J; bases unmatched to any gene: 9. From germline, CDR1 is LGHDT and CDR2 YNNKEL (reference sequence). CDR3 size: 15 residues. This CDR3 reads CASSLNRDRSYEQYF. CDR3 bases: TGTGCCAGCAGCCTGAACCGGGACAGGTCGTACGAGCAGTACTTC.

The J gene is TRBJ2-3, the V gene TRBV18; 11 bases map to TRBD2. The CDR3 contains 16 residues. Trimming at V came to 3 bases and at J to 10 bases, leaving 12 bases not matched to a gene. Looked up from germline, CDR1 is KGHSH and CDR2 is LQKENI. CDR3 loop: CASSPPGLAAEGAQYF. The CDR3 bases are TGTGCCAGCTCACCTCCGGGACTAGCGGCCGAGGGGGCGCAGTATTTT.